The 26 T cell receptor beta chains reported below all come from one sample, sequenced in a study of T cell changes during pregnancy in multiple sclerosis (dated 2019 in TCRdb). The library was prepared using the immunoSEQ multiplex PCR assay. TCRdb took over this immuneACCESS table, retaining in-frame rearrangements with V and J assigned. Such tables are incomplete; in checked studies, under half of the missing clones stem from an unresolved V gene, and the remainder is unexplained. The sample yields around 40,000 clones; 92% were counted once. The ten largest make up 0.7% to 1% of the sample. Sample: CD4+ T cells from peripheral blood mononuclear cells, taken in the third trimester of pregnancy. These receptors originate from a female donor with multiple sclerosis, enrolled in a pregnancy study.

V and J are TRBV6-1 and TRBJ1-2; maybe TRBD1 (5 bases). The CDR3 loop spans 14 amino acids. Between the trimmed V and J ends, which lost 3 bases and 4 bases, there was a span of 12 bases. The germline gives CDR1 MNHNS, CDR2 SASEGT. This CDR3 reads CASSEGGVGYGYTF. CDR3 nucleotide sequence: TGTGCCAGCAGTGAGGGAGGGGTTGGCTATGGCTACACCTTC.

The V gene is TRBV6-5, the J gene TRBJ2-7; the match to TRBD2 covers 7 bases. Unmatched junction bases numbered 3, after V lost 4 bases and J lost 3 bases. The CDR3 runs 13 residues. The V gene's germline CDR1 is MNHEY and CDR2 SVGAGI. The CDR3 nucleotides read TGTGCCAGCAGTTTAACTAGCGACTACGAGCAGTACTTC. Translating gives CASSLTSDYEQYF.

The chain combines TRBV1 with TRBJ1-4. TRBV1 is labeled a pseudogene. There are 15 residues in the CDR3. The CDR3 nucleotides read TGCACCAGCAGCCAAGATAGCGGACCATGGGAGAAACTGTTTTTT. Encoded protein: CTSSQDSGPWEKLFF.

The chain uses TRBV19 and TRBJ1-3; 9 positions agree with TRBD1. The V gene's germline CDR1 is LNHDA and CDR2 SQIVND (reference sequence). V lost 7 bases to trimming and J lost 4 bases; unmatched junction nucleotides: 2. This CDR3 has 13 amino acids. As DNA, the CDR3 is TGTGCCAGTACCGGGACAGGGGGAAACACCATATATTTT. Its protein is CASTGTGGNTIYF.

The V call is TRBV5-1, the J call TRBJ2-1, with TRBD2 matching 10 bases. CDR1 SGHRS and CDR2 YFSETQ come from the germline V gene. The V and J ends lost 4 bases and 9 bases, in that order; junction bases with no gene match: 10. The CDR3 loop spans 15 amino acids. The CDR3 coding sequence is TGCGCCAGCAGCCAGAGTCTAGCGGGAGAGGGTGAGCAGTTCTTC. As protein: CASSQSLAGEGEQFF.

The chain combines TRBV7-8 with TRBJ1-1; D not certain. Deletions cut 0 bases from V and 7 bases from J, with 15 bases between. Germline V CDR1 and CDR2: SGHVS, FQNEAQ. There are 15 residues in the CDR3. This CDR3 is CASSLARHPDGEAFF. CDR3 nucleotides: TGTGCCAGCAGCTTAGCGAGACATCCCGACGGTGAAGCTTTCTTT.

V is TRBV25-1 and J is TRBJ1-4; TRBD1 matches 7 bases. The length of the CDR3 is 14 residues. In germline, CDR1 is MGHDK, CDR2 SYGVNS. V shed 3 bases, J shed 10 bases, and the junction held 8 bases outside the gene matches. The CDR3 region is CASSDPRTGVKLFF. The CDR3 bases are TGTGCCAGCAGTGATCCCCGGACAGGAGTAAAACTGTTTTTT.

The J gene is TRBJ1-1, the V gene TRBV19; D unclear. Germline CDR1 is LNHDA and CDR2 is SQIVND (reference sequence). The CDR3 is 14 residues long. Deletions cut 3 bases from V and 2 bases from J, with 10 bases between. CDR3: CASSMVPGNTEAFF. CDR3 sequence (DNA): TGTGCCAGTAGTATGGTTCCGGGTAACACTGAAGCTTTCTTT.

J is TRBJ2-7 and V is TRBV4-1; maybe TRBD1 (5 bases). The CDR3 runs 14 residues. V lost 0 bases and J lost 5, with 11 bases in between. Germline-derived CDR1 and CDR2 are MGHRA and YSYEKL. Here the CDR3 DNA reads TGCGCCAGCAGCCAAGACAGGGTAGGGAACGAGCAGTACTTC. It is translated as CASSQDRVGNEQYF.

The chain is built from TRBV5-1 and TRBJ2-7; 8 bases are a match to TRBD1. The germline CDR1 and CDR2 sequences are SGHRS and YFSETQ. J lost 0 bases, V lost 6 bases, and 8 bases had no gene match. This CDR3 spans 15 amino acids. CDR3 nucleotides: TGCGCCAGCAAATACAGGGGGACACCCTCCTACGAGCAGTACTTC. It is translated as CASKYRGTPSYEQYF.

The chain has TRBV5-4 and TRBJ1-1, with 8 bases that match TRBD1. CDR1 is SGHNT, CDR2 YYREEE, per germline (reference sequence). The CDR3 extends over 15 amino acids. The trim removed 4 bases at V and 2 bases at J, leaving 7 bases unmatched. The CDR3 region is CASSVAGGANTEAFF. Here the CDR3 DNA reads TGTGCCAGCAGCGTCGCAGGGGGCGCAAACACTGAAGCTTTCTTT.

The rearrangement links TRBV7-2 to TRBJ2-1; 9 bases align to TRBD2. The V and J ends lost 0 bases and 16 bases, in that order; junction bases with no gene match: 16. Germline V gene data show CDR1 as SGHTA and CDR2 as FQGNSA. The CDR3 is 16 amino acids. This chain's CDR3 is CASSLASTGTSRSYFF. In nucleotides, the CDR3 is TGTGCCAGCAGCTTAGCCTCTACCGGGACTAGCCGATCGTATTTCTTC.

The CDR3 DNA sequence: TGTGCCAGCAGTTTGAAGGGGTACTACAATGAGCAGTTCTTC. As protein: CASSLKGYYNEQFF. The chain recombines TRBV6-5 with TRBJ2-1, with D perhaps TRBD1 (5 bases). The V end was cut by 4 bases, the J end by 3 bases, with 10 bases between. CDR1 and CDR2 (germline): MNHEY, SVGAGI. The CDR3 has 14 residues.

The V call is TRBV5-1, the J call TRBJ2-5; 7 nucleotides align to TRBD2. V was clipped by 0 bases and J by 1 base; unmatched bases: 3. The CDR3 contains 15 residues. Germline loops: CDR1 SGHRS, CDR2 YFSETQ. In nucleotides, the CDR3 is TGCGCCAGCAGCTTGGCCCCGGGGGGCCAAGAGACCCAGTACTTC. This encodes CASSLAPGGQETQYF.

V usage is TRBV19 and J usage is TRBJ2-1, with 11 bases identical to TRBD2. Germline lookup yields CDR1 LNHDA and CDR2 SQIVND (reference sequence). CDR3 length: 15 amino acids. V shed 7 bases, J shed 3 bases, and the junction held 5 bases outside the gene matches. The CDR3 DNA sequence: TGTGCCAGTATGGCTAGCGGGGGGAACTACAATGAGCAGTTCTTC. Protein sequence: CASMASGGNYNEQFF.

The gene calls are TRBV10-1 and TRBJ2-7; 7 nucleotides agree with TRBD1. J lost 10 bases, V lost 0 bases, and 6 bases had no gene match. Germline V gene lookup returns CDR1 WNHNN and CDR2 SYGVQD (reference sequence). This CDR3 is 13 amino acids long. The CDR3 is CASSESETGRQYF. The CDR3, as DNA: TGCGCCAGCAGTGAGTCAGAGACAGGGAGACAGTACTTC.

The J gene is TRBJ1-1, the V gene TRBV29-1; the D is unclear. The V and J ends lost 3 bases and 0 bases respectively, with 11 bases between them. The CDR3 has 14 amino acids. CDR1 is SQVTM, CDR2 ANQGSEA, per germline. The chain's CDR3 is CSVELRKMNTEAFF. The DNA for the CDR3 is TGCAGCGTTGAGCTCAGGAAAATGAACACTGAAGCTTTCTTT. Variable domain in full (rest from reference TRBV29-1 and TRBJ1-1): SAVISQKPSRDICQRGTSLTIQCQVDSQVTMMFWYRQQPGQSLTLIATANQGSEATYESGFVIDKFPISRPNLTFSTLTVSNMSPEDSSIYLCSVELRKMNTEAFFGQGTRLTVV.

The J gene is TRBJ1-6, the V gene TRBV19; 7 bases are shared with TRBD1. CDR1 is LNHDA and CDR2 is SQIVND in the germline V gene (reference sequence). V dropped 1 base and J dropped 7; count of bases not matched to a gene: 4. The CDR3 runs to 15 residues. The CDR3, as DNA: TGTGCCAGTAGTATAGCGGGACAGAAAAATTCACCCCTCCACTTT. As protein: CASSIAGQKNSPLHF.

The chain has TRBV6-5 and TRBJ2-3; 7 nucleotides match TRBD2. This CDR3 comprises 13 residues. The V segment lost 4 bases and the J segment 4 bases; nucleotides outside the gene matches: 2. The V gene's germline CDR1 is MNHEY and CDR2 SVGAGI. The CDR3 coding sequence is TGTGCCAGCAGTTGGACTAGGGCAGATACGCAGTATTTT. It specifies CASSWTRADTQYF.

The chain combines TRBV15 with TRBJ1-1, with unresolved D. The V gene lost 5 bases and the J gene lost 5 bases, with 9 bases spanning the gap. The CDR3 covers 12 residues. CDR1 is LNHNV and CDR2 is YYDKDF in the germline V gene (reference sequence). The CDR3 is CATSPGWTEAFF. The CDR3 coding sequence is TGTGCCACCAGCCCCGGGTGGACTGAAGCTTTCTTT.

The rearrangement links TRBV30 to TRBJ2-7, with TRBD2 identical over 14 bases. With V trimmed by 5 bases and J by 9 bases, 9 bases remained unmatched. This CDR3 is built from 14 residues. Per germline, CDR1 GTSNPN and CDR2 SVGIG (reference sequence). The CDR3 loop reads CAWGTGTSGRGQYF. For the CDR3, the DNA is TGTGCCTGGGGGACCGGGACTAGCGGGAGAGGGCAGTACTTC. Using reference TRBV30 and TRBJ2-7 for the parts outside the CDR3, the full variable domain is SQTIHQWPATLVQPVGSPLSLECTVEGTSNPNLYWYRQAAGRGLQLLFYSVGIGQISSEVPQNLSASRPQDRQFILSSKKLLLSDSGFYLCAWGTGTSGRGQYFGPGTRLTVT.

The rearrangement joins TRBV19 to TRBJ2-7, with TRBD1 matching over 7 bases. Germline lookup yields CDR1 LNHDA and CDR2 SQIVND (reference sequence). Trimming cost V 7 bases and J 4 bases; bases outside gene matches: 4. This CDR3 has 12 residues. The CDR3 loop reads CASKGARYEQYF. The CDR3 DNA reads TGTGCCAGTAAGGGGGCGAGGTACGAGCAGTACTTC.

The chain links TRBV7-3 to TRBJ2-7; 8 bases match TRBD1. Germline values: CDR1 SGHTA, CDR2 FQGTGA. This CDR3 is 12 amino acids long. J was trimmed by 6 bases and V by 5 bases; bases with no gene match: 3. The CDR3 region is CASSPQGAEQYF. CDR3 bases: TGTGCCAGCAGCCCCCAGGGGGCCGAGCAGTACTTC. The full variable domain, its missing parts supplied by reference TRBV7-3 and TRBJ2-7, is GAGVSQTPSNKVTEKGKYVELRCDPISGHTALYWYRQSLGQGPEFLIYFQGTGAADDSGLPNDRFFAVRPEGSVSTLKIQRTERGDSAVYLCASSPQGAEQYFGPGTRLTVT.

The J gene is TRBJ1-4, the V gene TRBV25-1, with 7 bases that match TRBD1. In germline, CDR1 is MGHDK, CDR2 SYGVNS. This CDR3 contains 16 residues. V dropped 6 bases and J dropped 4; count of bases not matched to a gene: 11. The CDR3 sequence: CASRFPPRDSNEKLFF. Here the CDR3 DNA reads TGTGCCAGCAGATTTCCCCCCCGGGACAGTAATGAAAAACTGTTTTTT. The full variable domain, its missing parts supplied by reference TRBV25-1 and TRBJ1-4, is EADIYQTPRYLVIGTGKKITLECSQTMGHDKMYWYQQDPGMELHLIHYSYGVNSTEKGDLSSESTVSRIRTEHFPLTLESARPSHTSQYLCASRFPPRDSNEKLFFGSGTQLSVL.

The CDR3: CASSLTLAGNNEQFF. The CDR3 region has the DNA TGTGCCAGCAGCTTAACACTAGCGGGTAACAATGAGCAGTTCTTC. V is TRBV7-2 and J is TRBJ2-1; 9 nucleotides match TRBD2. V shed 2 bases, J shed 5 bases, and the junction held 4 bases outside the gene matches. The CDR3 spans 15 residues. Germline-derived CDR1 and CDR2 are SGHTA and FQGNSA.

The gene calls are TRBV5-1 and TRBJ2-1; TRBD1 matches at 10 bases. Trimming cost V 4 bases and J 4 bases; bases outside gene matches: 5. Germline V gene sequence: CDR1 SGHRS, CDR2 YFSETQ. The CDR3 totals 15 residues. CDR3 coding DNA: TGCGCCAGCAGCGCGGGACAGGGGAGGTACAATGAGCAGTTCTTC. It translates to CASSAGQGRYNEQFF.